This T cell receptor beta chain was captured in a study of cytomegalovirus exposure and HLA in healthy donors. The CDR3 runs to 15 residues. The V gene's germline CDR1 is LNHNV and CDR2 YYDKDF (reference sequence). V shed 8 bases, J shed 0 bases, and the junction held 7 bases outside the gene matches. Study-wide points: Earlier results showed most TCR beta V segments being productive about 87% or about 30% of the time. Associated with HLA alleles at 0.05 false discovery rate in a later analysis were 16,951 TCR beta sequences. Immune exposure information available was restricted to CMV serostatus.

A note on this clone: Its matching antigen is unknown.

The PCR employed 60 Vbeta primers together with 13 Jbeta primers. The method was immunoSEQ multiplex PCR; TCRdb's version includes in-frame clones alone and lacks a portion of them. The sample records around 170,000 clones, around three quarters being singletons. Material: PBMCs. The V gene is TRBV15, the J gene TRBJ2-3, with 8 positions matching TRBD2. The TCR comes from a man aged 40-55 years in good health and CMV-seronegative. CDR3 sequence reads: CATGPAGASTDTQYF. CDR3 bases: TGTGCCACCGGCCCAGCGGGGGCTAGCACAGATACGCAGTATTTT. Based on the CDR3 plus reference TRBV15 and TRBJ2-3, the full variable domain is DAMVIQNPRYQVTQFGKPVTLSCSQTLNHNVMYWYQQKSSQAPKLLFHYYDKDFNNEADTPDNFQSRRPNTSFCFLDIRSPGLGDTAMYLCATGPAGASTDTQYFGPGTRLTVL.